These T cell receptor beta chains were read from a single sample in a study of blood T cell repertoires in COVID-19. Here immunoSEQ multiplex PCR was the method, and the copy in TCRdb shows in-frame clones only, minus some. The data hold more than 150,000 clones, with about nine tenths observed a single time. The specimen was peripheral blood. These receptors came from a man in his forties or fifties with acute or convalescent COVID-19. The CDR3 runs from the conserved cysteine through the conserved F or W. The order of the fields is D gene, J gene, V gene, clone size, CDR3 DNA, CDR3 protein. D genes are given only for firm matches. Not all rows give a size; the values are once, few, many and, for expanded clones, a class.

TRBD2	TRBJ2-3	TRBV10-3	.	TGTGCCATCAGTGAGGTAGGACTAGCGGGGGGAGAAGATACGCAGTATTTT	CAISEVGLAGGEDTQYF
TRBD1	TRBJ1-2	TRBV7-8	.	TGTGCCAGCAGCTTGGCCAGGGACAGGGGTAACTATGGCTACACCTTC	CASSLARDRGNYGYTF
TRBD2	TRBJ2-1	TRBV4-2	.	TGTGCCAGCAGCCAAGAGGGCCAGCGGGGGAACAATGAGCAGTTCTTC	CASSQEGQRGNNEQFF
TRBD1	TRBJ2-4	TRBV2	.	TGTGCCAGCAGCGCCGGACAGGGGCAGTACTTC	CASSAGQGQYF
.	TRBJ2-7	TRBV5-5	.	TGTGCCAGCAGCTTGGGTCCCCTCTCCTACGAGCAGTACTTC	CASSLGPLSYEQYF
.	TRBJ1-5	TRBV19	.	TGTGCCAGTAGTAGAAATCCATCCAATGCATGGCGGCAAGAGGGCAATCAGCCCCAGCATTTT	CASSRNPSNAWRQEGNQPQHF
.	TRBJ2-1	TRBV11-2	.	TGTGCCACGACCAGGAGGAGGGCTAGCACCTACAATGAGCAGTTCTTC	CATTRRRASTYNEQFF
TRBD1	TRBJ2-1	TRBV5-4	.	TGTGCCAGCAGCTTGGACAGGGGCGCCTACAATGAGCAGTTCTTC	CASSLDRGAYNEQFF
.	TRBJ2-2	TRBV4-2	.	TGTGCCAGCAGCCGGAGTGGCTTGCCGAACACCGGGGAGCTGTTTTTT	CASSRSGLPNTGELFF
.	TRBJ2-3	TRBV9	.	TGTGCCAGCAGCGCGGGTGTGGCCCCAGATACGCAGTATTTT	CASSAGVAPDTQYF
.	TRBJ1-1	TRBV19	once	TGTGCCAGCTCGGGACAACCGAACACTGAAGCTTTCTTT	CASSGQPNTEAFF
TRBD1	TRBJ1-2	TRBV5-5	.	TGTGCCAGCAGCTTTTTGGCACAGGGGGCGAACTATGGCTACACCTTC	CASSFLAQGANYGYTF
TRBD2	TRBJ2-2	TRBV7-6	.	TGTGCCAGCAGCTTATCGCCGGGACTACACACCGGGGAGCTGTTTTTT	CASSLSPGLHTGELFF